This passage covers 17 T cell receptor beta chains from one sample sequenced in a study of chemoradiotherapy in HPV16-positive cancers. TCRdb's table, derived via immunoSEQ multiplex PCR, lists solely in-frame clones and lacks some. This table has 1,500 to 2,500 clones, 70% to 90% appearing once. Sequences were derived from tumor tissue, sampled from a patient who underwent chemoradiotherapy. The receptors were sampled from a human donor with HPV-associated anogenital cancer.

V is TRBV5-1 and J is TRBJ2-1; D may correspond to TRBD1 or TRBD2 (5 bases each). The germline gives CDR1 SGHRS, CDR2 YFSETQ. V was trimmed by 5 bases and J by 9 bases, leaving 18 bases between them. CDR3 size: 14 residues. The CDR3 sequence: CASREAGKEGEQFF. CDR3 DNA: TGCGCCAGCAGGGAGGCAGGGAAAGAGGGTGAGCAGTTCTTC.

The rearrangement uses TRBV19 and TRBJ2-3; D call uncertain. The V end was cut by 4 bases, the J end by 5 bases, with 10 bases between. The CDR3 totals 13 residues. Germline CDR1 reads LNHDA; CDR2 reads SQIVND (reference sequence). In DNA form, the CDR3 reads TGTGCCAGTAGTAGTCGGTCCGGAGATACGCAGTATTTT. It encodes CASSSRSGDTQYF.

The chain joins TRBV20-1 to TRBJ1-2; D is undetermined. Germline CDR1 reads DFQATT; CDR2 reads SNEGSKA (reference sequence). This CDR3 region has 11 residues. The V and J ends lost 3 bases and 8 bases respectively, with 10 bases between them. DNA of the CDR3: TGCAGTGCTAGCGGGCGTGAGGGCTACACCTTC. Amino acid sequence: CSASGREGYTF.

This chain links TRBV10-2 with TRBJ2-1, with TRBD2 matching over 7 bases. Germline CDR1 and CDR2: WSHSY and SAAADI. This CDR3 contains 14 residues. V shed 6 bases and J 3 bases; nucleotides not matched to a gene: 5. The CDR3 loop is CASSQTSSYNEQFF. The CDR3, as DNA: TGCGCCAGCAGCCAGACTAGCAGCTACAATGAGCAGTTCTTC.

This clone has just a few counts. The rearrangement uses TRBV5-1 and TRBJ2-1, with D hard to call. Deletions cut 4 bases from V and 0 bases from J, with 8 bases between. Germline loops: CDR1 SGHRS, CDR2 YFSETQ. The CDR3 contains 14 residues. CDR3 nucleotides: TGCGCCAGCAGCCCGTACAGCTCCTACAATGAGCAGTTCTTC. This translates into CASSPYSSYNEQFF.

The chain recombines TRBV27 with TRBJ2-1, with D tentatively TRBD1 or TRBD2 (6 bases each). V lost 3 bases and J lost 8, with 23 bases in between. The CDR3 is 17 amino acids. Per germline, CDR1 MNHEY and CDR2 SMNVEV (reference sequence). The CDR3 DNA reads TGTGCCAGCAGTTTCACCGGTGCACTAGCAGGGGTGGATGAGCAGTTCTTC. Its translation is CASSFTGALAGVDEQFF.

This CDR3 reads CASSFRSYSNEQFF. CDR3 nucleotides: TGCGCCAGCAGCTTTAGGTCTTACTCTAATGAGCAGTTCTTC. The J gene is TRBJ2-1, the V gene TRBV5-1; D not certain. CDR3 size: 14 residues. Germline CDR1 and CDR2: SGHRS and YFSETQ. Deletions cut 2 bases from V and 7 bases from J, with 13 bases between.

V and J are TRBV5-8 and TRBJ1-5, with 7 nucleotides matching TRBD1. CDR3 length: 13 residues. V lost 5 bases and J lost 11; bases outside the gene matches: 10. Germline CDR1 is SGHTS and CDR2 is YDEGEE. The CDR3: CASRTGRSAAQHF. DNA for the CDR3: TGTGCCAGCAGGACAGGGAGATCAGCAGCCCAGCATTTT.

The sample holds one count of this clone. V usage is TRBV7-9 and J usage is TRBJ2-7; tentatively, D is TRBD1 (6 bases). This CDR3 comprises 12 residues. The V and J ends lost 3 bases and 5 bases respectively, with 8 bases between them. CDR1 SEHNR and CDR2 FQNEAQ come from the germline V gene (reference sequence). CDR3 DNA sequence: TGTGCCAGCAGCTTGTCAGGGGACGAGCAGTACTTC. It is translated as CASSLSGDEQYF.

The DNA of the CDR3 is TGTGCCAGCAGCAAAGTCCTCCCTCGGGTCGGGGATACGCAGTATTTT. Translation gives CASSKVLPRVGDTQYF. This chain uses TRBV21-1 with TRBJ2-3; no DNA check was done on the table's D call, TRBD2. TRBV21-1 counts as a pseudogene. This CDR3 is 16 amino acids long.

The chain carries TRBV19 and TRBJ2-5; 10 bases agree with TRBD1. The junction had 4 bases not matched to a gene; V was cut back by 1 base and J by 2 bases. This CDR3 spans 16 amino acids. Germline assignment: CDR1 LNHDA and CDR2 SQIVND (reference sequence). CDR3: CASSIGTGGGQETQYF. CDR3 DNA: TGTGCCAGTAGTATAGGGACAGGGGGTGGTCAAGAGACCCAGTACTTC.

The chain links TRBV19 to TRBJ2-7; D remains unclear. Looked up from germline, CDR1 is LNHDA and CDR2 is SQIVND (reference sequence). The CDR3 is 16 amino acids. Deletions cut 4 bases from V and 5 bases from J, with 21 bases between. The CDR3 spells CASSSPSGPTPHEQYF. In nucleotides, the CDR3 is TGTGCCAGTAGTAGCCCCTCCGGGCCTACACCCCACGAGCAGTACTTC.

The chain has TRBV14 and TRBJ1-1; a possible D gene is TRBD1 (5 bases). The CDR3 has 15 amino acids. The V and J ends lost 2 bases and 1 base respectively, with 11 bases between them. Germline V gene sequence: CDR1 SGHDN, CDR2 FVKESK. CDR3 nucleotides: TGTGCCAGCAGCCAACTAACAGGTTGGAACACTGAAGCTTTCTTT. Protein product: CASSQLTGWNTEAFF. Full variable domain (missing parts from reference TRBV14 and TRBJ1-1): EAGVTQFPSHSVIEKGQTVTLRCDPISGHDNLYWYRRVMGKEIKFLLHFVKESKQDESGMPNNRFLAERTGGTYSTLKVQPAELEDSGVYFCASSQLTGWNTEAFFGQGTRLTVV.

The CDR3 sequence is CASSLDSQPQHF. The CDR3 nucleotides read TGTGCCAGCAGCTTAGACAGTCAGCCCCAGCATTTT. V and J are TRBV7-9 and TRBJ1-5; D is unresolved. The CDR3 extends over 12 amino acids. V was cut by 1 base and J by 6 bases, with 4 bases left in between. Per germline, CDR1 SEHNR and CDR2 FQNEAQ (reference sequence).

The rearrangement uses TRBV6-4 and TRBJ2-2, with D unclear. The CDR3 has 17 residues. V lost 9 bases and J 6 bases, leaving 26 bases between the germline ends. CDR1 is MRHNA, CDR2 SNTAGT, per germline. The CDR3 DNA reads TGTGCCAGAGGATGCCCCCGGCAGGTCGCCCGGCCCGGGGAGCTGTTTTTT. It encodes CARGCPRQVARPGELFF.

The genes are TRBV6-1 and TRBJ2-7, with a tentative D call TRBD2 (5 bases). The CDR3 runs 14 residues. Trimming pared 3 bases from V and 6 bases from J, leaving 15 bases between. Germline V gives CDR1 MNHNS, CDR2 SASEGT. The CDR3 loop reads CASSERLDGVEQYF. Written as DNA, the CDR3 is TGTGCCAGCAGTGAGAGGCTAGACGGGGTCGAGCAGTACTTC.

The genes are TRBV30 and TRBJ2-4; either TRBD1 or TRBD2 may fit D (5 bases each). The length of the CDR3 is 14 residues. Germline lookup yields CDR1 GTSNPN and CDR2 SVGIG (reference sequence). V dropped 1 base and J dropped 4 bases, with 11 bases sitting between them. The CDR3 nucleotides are TGTGCCTGGAGTGCTGGGACCCCGAAAAACATTCAGTACTTC. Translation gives CAWSAGTPKNIQYF.